This T cell receptor (beta chain) was observed in a study of T cell changes during pregnancy in multiple sclerosis. Sequenced by immunoSEQ multiplex PCR; TCRdb stores in-frame clones only, minus some. The sample lists under 65,000 clones, about 94% occurring once. The junction had 5 bases not matched to a gene; V was cut back by 6 bases and J by 6 bases. CDR3 length equals 14 residues. Germline V gene data show CDR1 as LNHNV and CDR2 as YYDKDF (reference sequence). The chain combines TRBV15 with TRBJ1-2, with TRBD1 matching 12 bases. This receptor was obtained from a female donor with multiple sclerosis, enrolled in a pregnancy study. Here the sequenced sample was CD8+ T cells from peripheral blood mononuclear cells, taken after pregnancy. This CDR3 reads CATRSGQGADGYTF. The DNA of the CDR3 is TGTGCCACCAGGTCGGGACAGGGGGCGGATGGCTACACCTTC.